This TCR beta chain was retrieved from a study of blood T cells in healthy people across ages. Sample-barcoded 5' priming and a J-beta primer mix drove a second PCR of about 6 to 11 cycles. TCRdb processed the 5' RACE reads anew with MiXCR; each CDR3 protein has one entry. The sample lists fewer than 750,000 distinct CDR3 sequences, over 40% seen once, with around an eighth in the top ten. V lost 1 base to trimming and J lost 5 bases, with 16 bases between them. Germline loops: CDR1 LGHDT, CDR2 YNNKEL (reference sequence). The CDR3 consists of 16 residues. This clonotype was seen repeatedly, ten times or more.

The sequenced sample was blood. The TCR originated in a woman over 75 in good health. The chain recombines TRBV3-1 with TRBJ2-3; D remains ambiguous. This CDR3 reads CASSQGKGIIRDTQYF. In DNA form, the CDR3 reads TGTGCCAGCAGCCAAGGGAAGGGCATTATACGAGATACGCAGTATTTT.